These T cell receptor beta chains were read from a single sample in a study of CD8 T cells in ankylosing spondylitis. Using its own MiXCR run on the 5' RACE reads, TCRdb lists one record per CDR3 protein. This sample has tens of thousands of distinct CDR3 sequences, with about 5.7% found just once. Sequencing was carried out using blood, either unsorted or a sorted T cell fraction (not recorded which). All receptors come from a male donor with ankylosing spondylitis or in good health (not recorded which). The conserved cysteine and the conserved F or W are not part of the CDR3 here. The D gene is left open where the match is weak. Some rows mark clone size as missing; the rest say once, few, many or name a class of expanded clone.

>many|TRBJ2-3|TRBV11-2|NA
ASSHRPYFSTDTQY
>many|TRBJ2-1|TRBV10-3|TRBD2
AISLTRGGQLGNEQF
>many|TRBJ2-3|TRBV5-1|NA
ASSLALSPSTDTQY
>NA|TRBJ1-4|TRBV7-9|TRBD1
ASSLQGALDEKLF
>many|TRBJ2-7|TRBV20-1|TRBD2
CAREGGTSVPYEQY
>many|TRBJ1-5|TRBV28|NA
ASSLSTKVGVGNQPQH
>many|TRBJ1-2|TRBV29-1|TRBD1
SVTGGGIGGYT
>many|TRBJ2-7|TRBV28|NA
ASSWGSIGYEQY
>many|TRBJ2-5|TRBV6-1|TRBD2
ASSHLESGGRGETQY
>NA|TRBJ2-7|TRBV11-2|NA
ASSLDRASLEQY
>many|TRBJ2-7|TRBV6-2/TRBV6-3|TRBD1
ASSSTTTGGTSYEQY
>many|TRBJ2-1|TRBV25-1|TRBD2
ASSEWSGGQDEQF
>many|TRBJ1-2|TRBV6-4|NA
ASSERRESPLYGYT
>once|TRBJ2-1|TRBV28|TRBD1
ASIPAGTGVWAEQF
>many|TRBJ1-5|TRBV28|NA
ASTRPQGYNQPQH
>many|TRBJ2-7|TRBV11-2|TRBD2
ASSLSGEGYEQY
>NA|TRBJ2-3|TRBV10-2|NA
ASESQETDTQY
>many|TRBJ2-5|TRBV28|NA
ASSYPRETQY
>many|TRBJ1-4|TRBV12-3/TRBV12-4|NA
ASSLRQGTTNEKLF
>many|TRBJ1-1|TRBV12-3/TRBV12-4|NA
ASSLIRPTEAF
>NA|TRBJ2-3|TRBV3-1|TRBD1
ARCPGDGDSERTDTQY
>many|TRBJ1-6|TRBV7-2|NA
ASSPLGPGINSPLH
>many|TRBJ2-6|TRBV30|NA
AWLFAGANVLT
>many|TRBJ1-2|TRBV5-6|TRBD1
ASSIYRDRLYGYT
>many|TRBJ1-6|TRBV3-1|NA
ASSPQVGNSPLH
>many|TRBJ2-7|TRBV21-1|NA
ASSKKFVEQGAIYEQY
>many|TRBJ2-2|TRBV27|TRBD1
ASIKGGGTGELF
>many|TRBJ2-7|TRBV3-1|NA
ASSQEVPYEQY
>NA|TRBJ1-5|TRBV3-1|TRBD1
ASCLLAWTGDNNQPQH
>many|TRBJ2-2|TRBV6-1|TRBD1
ASSDGGTGGTGELF
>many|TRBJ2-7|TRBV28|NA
ASSRGTSPAQQY
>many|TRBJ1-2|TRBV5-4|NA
ASSLVGGYT
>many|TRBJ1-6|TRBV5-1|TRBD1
ASSFSGGADNSPLH
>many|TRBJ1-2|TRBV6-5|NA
ASSYSILGGNYGYT
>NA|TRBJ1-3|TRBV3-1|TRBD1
AFCPGTGASGSSGNTIY